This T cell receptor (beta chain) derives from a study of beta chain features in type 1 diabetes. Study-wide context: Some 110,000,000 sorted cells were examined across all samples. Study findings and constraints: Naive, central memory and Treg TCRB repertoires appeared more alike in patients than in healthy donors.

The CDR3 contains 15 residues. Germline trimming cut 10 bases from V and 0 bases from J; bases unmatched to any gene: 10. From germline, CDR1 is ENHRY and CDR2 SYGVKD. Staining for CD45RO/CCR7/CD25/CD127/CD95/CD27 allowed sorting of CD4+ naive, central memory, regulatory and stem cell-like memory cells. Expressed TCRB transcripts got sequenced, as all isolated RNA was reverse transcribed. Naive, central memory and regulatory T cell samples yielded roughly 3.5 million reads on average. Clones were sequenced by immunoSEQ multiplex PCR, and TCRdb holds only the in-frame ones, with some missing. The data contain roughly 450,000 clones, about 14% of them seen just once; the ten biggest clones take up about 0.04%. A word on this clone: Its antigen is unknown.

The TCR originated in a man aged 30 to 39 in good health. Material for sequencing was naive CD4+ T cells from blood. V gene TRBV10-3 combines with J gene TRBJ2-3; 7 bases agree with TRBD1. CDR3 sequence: CASCRDSRSTDTQYF. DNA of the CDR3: TGTGCCAGCTGCAGGGACAGCCGAAGCACAGATACGCAGTATTTT.